This T cell receptor (beta chain) was retrieved from a study of blood T cells in healthy people across ages. Study-wide results and limits: The donors' CMV status was not determined, possibly confounding changes in expanded clonotypes. While age rose, TCR beta diversity per million T cells dropped in a roughly linear way.

A sample-barcoded 5' primer and a J-beta primer mix were used in a second PCR of roughly 6 to 11 cycles. With 12 random nucleotides, a template-switch adaptor tagged each individual cDNA molecule. TCRdb called the 5' RACE reads again in MiXCR, with one record for every CDR3 protein. This table has around 1.5 million distinct CDR3 sequences, around 59% appearing once. The CDR3 has 15 residues. CDR1 and CDR2 (germline): SNHLY, FYNNEI. V dropped 10 bases and J dropped 0 bases, with 18 bases sitting between them. Peripheral blood, about 10 milliliters per donor, was collected. With respect to this clonotype: Its antigen is not identified.

Sequenced material: blood. The chain uses TRBV2 and TRBJ1-1; no clear D gene. The TCR was taken from a man in his late teens or twenties in good health. The CDR3 reads CAIPRRSPVNTEAFF. The DNA for the CDR3 is TGTGCCATCCCAAGGAGGTCACCTGTGAACACTGAAGCTTTCTTT. Supplemented by reference TRBV2 and TRBJ1-1, the full variable domain reads EPEVTQTPSHQVTQMGQEVILRCVPISNHLYFYWYRQILGQKVEFLVSFYNNEISEKSEIFDDQFSVERPDGSNFTLKIRSTKLEDSAMYFCAIPRRSPVNTEAFFGQGTRLTVV.